Shown below are 8 T cell receptor beta chains from a single sample sequenced in a study of CD8+ T cells in alopecia areata. cDNA reverse transcribed from extracted RNA served as the sequencing template. Measured with immunoSEQ multiplex PCR; TCRdb has only the in-frame clones, and not every one. Recorded here are about 110,000 clones, none singletons. The sample taken for sequencing was lesional skin. The receptors here all came from a C3H/HeJ mouse with alopecia areata. Mouse strain MHC haplotype: H2-k.

This clone came up a few times. Germline and genes here are mouse. The read gets to within 4 residues of the CDR3 end, and the germline J gene fills in the rest. The rearrangement joins TRBV13-2 to TRBJ2-1; 8 bases are a match to TRBD2. From germline, CDR1 is NNHNN and CDR2 SYGAGS (reference sequence). The junction had 7 bases not matched to a gene; V was cut back by 5 bases and J by 0 bases. The CDR3 has 16 amino acids. CDR3 loop: CASGPLGVYNYAEQFF. CDR3 DNA, as far as it was read: TGTGCCAGCGGACCACTGGGGGTATATAACTATGCT.

This clone was detected a few times. Here the gene names and germline are mouse. The CDR3 end lies 4 residues beyond the end of the read and is filled in from the germline J gene. This chain joins TRBV1 and TRBJ2-1; a possible D gene is TRBD2 (7 bases). The germline V and J ends were trimmed by 1 base and 2 bases, with 12 bases remaining between them. The CDR3 is 16 residues long. CDR1 is NSQYPW and CDR2 is LRSPGD in the germline V gene (reference sequence). CDR3 sequence: CTCSAALGADYAEQFF. CDR3 DNA (partial): TGCACCTGCAGTGCAGCCCTGGGGGCCGACTATGCT.

Points on this clone: Gene names refer to mouse genes. CDR3 protein: CASSVLGDQDTQYF. Incomplete CDR3 DNA: TGTGCCAGCAGTGTACTGGGTGACCAAGAC. The chain employs TRBV19 and TRBJ2-5; D perhaps matches TRBD2 (6 bases). The CDR3 is cut off 4 residues early in the read; its end comes from the germline J gene. V gave up 4 bases and J gave up 1 base, with 10 bases separating them. Per the germline V gene, CDR1 is FNHDT and CDR2 is SITEND (reference sequence). CDR3 length: 14 amino acids.

As for this clone: The genes are named according to mouse. The observed sequence ends 4 residues before the CDR3 terminus, with the missing tail filled in from the germline J gene. This rearrangement joins TRBV14 to TRBJ2-5, with D possibly being TRBD1 (6 bases). Deletions cut 5 bases from V and 3 bases from J, with 10 bases between. The germline V gene encodes CDR1 SGHDT and CDR2 FRDEAV. CDR3 length: 13 amino acids. The CDR3 reads CASSRDNQDTQYF. The DNA read from the CDR3 is TGTGCCAGCAGCCGGGACAATCAAGAC.

About this clone itself: All gene names here are mouse names. The DNA ends 4 residues before the CDR3 does, and the rest of the CDR3 is filled in from the germline J gene. Other DNA sequences from this sample encode an identical CDR3 as well. The genes are TRBV19 and TRBJ2-1, with 7 bases that match TRBD1. CDR1 FNHDT and CDR2 SITEND come from the germline V gene (reference sequence). The CDR3 is made up of 15 amino acids. V shed 1 base and J 3 bases; nucleotides not matched to a gene: 4. CDR3 region: CASSIKSGGYAEQFF. Incomplete CDR3 DNA: TGTGCCAGCAGTATAAAGTCAGGGGGCTATGCT.

Of note for this clone: Gene names denote mouse genes. The read comes to an end 4 residues before the CDR3 does, leaving the germline J gene to fill in the end. The chain joins TRBV13-3 to TRBJ2-5, with D tentatively TRBD2 (5 bases). The V end was cut by 3 bases, the J end by 0 bases, with 11 bases between. The CDR3 has 15 residues. Looked up from germline, CDR1 is NNHDY and CDR2 is SYVADS. The covered CDR3 bases are TGTGCCAGCAGTGGCTGGGAGCTTAACCAAGAC. This gives the protein CASSGWELNQD. The CDR3, in full, reads CASSGWELNQDTQYF.

Of note for this clone: Germline and genes: mouse. The read comes to an end 4 residues before the CDR3 does, leaving the germline J gene to fill in the end. V is TRBV13-3 and J is TRBJ2-7, with TRBD2 matching 10 bases. The germline V gene has CDR1 NNHDY and CDR2 SYVADS. This CDR3 is 14 amino acids long. This CDR3 reads CASRPGDWGDEQYF. Partial CDR3 DNA: TGTGCCAGCAGGCCCGGAGACTGGGGGGAT.

Turning to this clone: Gene names and germline match the mouse. The read stops 4 residues short of the end of the CDR3; the missing end is completed from the germline J gene. The rearrangement links TRBV1 to TRBJ2-1; 8 positions match TRBD1. The trim removed 6 bases at V and 1 base at J, leaving 2 bases unmatched. The CDR3 length is 14 residues. In germline, CDR1 is NSQYPW, CDR2 LRSPGD (reference sequence). The CDR3 loop reads CTCSYRGNYAEQFF. Incomplete CDR3 DNA: TGCACCTGCAGCTACAGGGGGAACTATGCT.